A single sample gave rise to the 22 T cell receptor beta chains below, sequenced in a study of blood T cell repertoires in COVID-19. Profiled with immunoSEQ multiplex PCR; TCRdb holds only in-frame clones, not every one. The sample has hundreds of thousands of clones; 70% to 90% are singletons. Sequencing was done on a sample of PBMCs or T cells enriched from blood (not recorded which). These receptor sequences come from a middle-aged woman who had recovered from COVID-19.

The CDR3 DNA sequence: TGTGCCAGCAGCTTACTCCAGGCCAATGAGCAGTTCTTC. Amino acid sequence: CASSLLQANEQFF. The chain links TRBV7-3 to TRBJ2-1; D gene uncertain. This CDR3 contains 13 residues. Trimming left V 2 bases short and J 6 bases short, with 8 bases between. The V gene's germline CDR1 is SGHTA and CDR2 FQGTGA.

This rearrangement joins TRBV4-3 to TRBJ2-2, with D possibly matching TRBD2 (6 bases). The CDR3 length is 12 residues. The V end lost 3 bases, the J end lost 8 bases, and 7 bases lay between the germline ends. Germline assignment: CDR1 LGHNA and CDR2 YSLEER. Written as DNA, the CDR3 is TGCGCCAGCAGCCACGCGGGGGGGGAGCTGTTTTTT. The encoded protein is CASSHAGGELFF.

This chain links TRBV6-5 with TRBJ2-2; 7 bases agree with TRBD1. Germline V CDR1 and CDR2: MNHEY, SVGAGI. With 7 bases clipped from V and 5 bases from J, the junction kept 7 bases outside the gene matches. The CDR3 is 14 residues long. The CDR3 sequence: CASIGLTGTGELFF. The CDR3, as DNA: TGTGCCAGCATTGGGTTGACAGGGACCGGGGAGCTGTTTTTT.

This chain joins TRBV5-4 and TRBJ1-2; a weak D match, TRBD1 (5 bases). The V end was cut by 0 bases, the J end by 4 bases, with 13 bases between. CDR1 is SGHNT and CDR2 is YYREEE in the germline V gene (reference sequence). This CDR3 is 15 amino acids long. CDR3 region: CASSLVGWGVYGYTF. The CDR3 nucleotides are TGTGCCAGCAGCTTGGTGGGGTGGGGCGTCTATGGCTACACCTTC.

V usage is TRBV5-4 and J usage is TRBJ1-3, with D unclear. V lost 3 bases and J 1 base, leaving 5 bases between the germline ends. This CDR3 comprises 13 residues. Germline lookup yields CDR1 SGHNT and CDR2 YYREEE (reference sequence). The CDR3 DNA follows: TGTGCCAGCAGCTCTCGTTCTGGAAACACCATATATTTT. It codes for CASSSRSGNTIYF.

The V and J genes are TRBV5-6 and TRBJ1-6; D ambiguous. The CDR3 length is 13 residues. Trimming left V 4 bases short and J 9 bases short, with 11 bases between. CDR1 and CDR2 from the germline V gene are SGHDT and YYEEEE. CDR3 sequence reads: CASSEVGGSPLHF. CDR3 in DNA: TGTGCCAGCAGCGAGGTCGGCGGTTCACCCCTCCACTTT.

This rearrangement joins TRBV3-1 (or the pseudogene TRBV3-2) to TRBJ2-5; TRBD1 aligns across 7 bases. J lost 3 bases, V lost 5 bases, and 3 bases had no gene match. Germline-derived CDR1 and CDR2 are LGHDT and YNNKEL (reference sequence). This CDR3 contains 13 residues. This CDR3 is CASSNRGEETQYF. As DNA, the CDR3 is TGTGCCAGCAGCAACAGGGGCGAAGAGACCCAGTACTTC.

The V gene is TRBV5-6, the J gene TRBJ2-1, with 7 bases identical to TRBD2. V lost 4 bases, J lost 0 bases, and 7 bases stayed unmatched. Germline V lookup: CDR1 SGHDT, CDR2 YYEEEE. This CDR3 is 16 amino acids long. This chain's CDR3 is CASSDRLAYSYNEQFF. CDR3 nucleotide sequence: TGTGCCAGCAGCGATCGACTAGCATACTCCTACAATGAGCAGTTCTTC. Full variable domain (rest looked up from reference TRBV5-6 and TRBJ2-1): DAGVTQSPTHLIKTRGQQVTLRCSPKSGHDTVSWYQQALGQGPQFIFQYYEEEERQRGNFPDRFSGHQFPNYSSELNVNALLLGDSALYLCASSDRLAYSYNEQFFGPGTRLTVL.

The chain uses TRBV25-1 and TRBJ1-4; D may be TRBD1 (6 bases). Germline CDR1 reads MGHDK; CDR2 reads SYGVNS. The V end lost 0 bases, the J end lost 6 bases, and 14 bases lay between the germline ends. The CDR3 is made up of 16 amino acids. CDR3 coding DNA: TGTGCCAGCAGTGAATATCGGGGGGCGGAGGATGAAAAACTGTTTTTT. Its protein is CASSEYRGAEDEKLFF.

The chain is built from TRBV30 and TRBJ1-2; D gene uncertain. V was shortened by 5 bases and J by 5 bases, with 6 bases between the two germline ends. This CDR3 has 10 residues. From germline, CDR1 is GTSNPN and CDR2 SVGIG (reference sequence). The CDR3 sequence is CAWGRYGYTF. The CDR3 DNA sequence: TGTGCCTGGGGTAGATATGGCTACACCTTC. Supplemented by reference TRBV30 and TRBJ1-2, the full variable domain reads SQTIHQWPATLVQPVGSPLSLECTVEGTSNPNLYWYRQAAGRGLQLLFYSVGIGQISSEVPQNLSASRPQDRQFILSSKKLLLSDSGFYLCAWGRYGYTFGSGTRLTVV.

This sequence joins TRBV7-2 and TRBJ2-3, with a tentative D call TRBD2 (6 bases). The length of the CDR3 is 15 residues. Trimming took off 8 bases at V and 2 bases at J, with 17 bases between the two ends. Per germline, CDR1 SGHTA and CDR2 FQGNSA. This CDR3 is CASGIADRFTDTQYF. CDR3 nucleotide sequence: TGTGCCAGCGGAATAGCGGACCGGTTCACAGATACGCAGTATTTT. Together with reference TRBV7-2 and TRBJ2-3, the CDR3 gives the full variable domain: GAGVSQSPSNKVTEKGKDVELRCDPISGHTALYWYRQSLGQGLEFLIYFQGNSAPDKSGLPSDRFSAERTGGSVSTLTIQRTQQEDSAVYLCASGIADRFTDTQYFGPGTRLTVL.

There are a few counts of this clone. CDR3 coding DNA: TGCGCCAGCAGCCAATGGCGGAAAGAGACCCAGTACTTC. Translation: CASSQWRKETQYF. The chain recombines TRBV4-1 with TRBJ2-5; D uncertain. Per germline, CDR1 MGHRA and CDR2 YSYEKL. Trimming took off 2 bases at V and 3 bases at J, with 7 bases between the two ends. The CDR3 spans 13 residues.

The genes are TRBV7-2 and TRBJ2-7, with 11 bases aligning to TRBD2. Germline CDR1 and CDR2: SGHTA and FQGNSA. V dropped 5 bases and J dropped 3; count of bases not matched to a gene: 6. The CDR3 has 15 amino acids. The CDR3 here is CASSRRLAGIYEQYF. The DNA for the CDR3 is TGTGCCAGCAGCCGTCGACTAGCGGGAATCTACGAGCAGTACTTC.

The chain employs TRBV7-3 and TRBJ2-1; TRBD2 agrees at 10 bases. This CDR3 has 16 residues. With V trimmed by 4 bases and J by 7 bases, 10 bases remained unmatched. Per the germline V gene, CDR1 is SGHTA and CDR2 is FQGTGA. The CDR3 sequence: CASSSQLAGSLNEQFF. The CDR3 nucleotides read TGTGCCAGCAGCTCCCAACTAGCGGGGTCTTTGAATGAGCAGTTCTTC. The whole variable domain, filled in from reference TRBV7-3 and TRBJ2-1, reads GAGVSQTPSNKVTEKGKYVELRCDPISGHTALYWYRQSLGQGPEFLIYFQGTGAADDSGLPNDRFFAVRPEGSVSTLKIQRTERGDSAVYLCASSSQLAGSLNEQFFGPGTRLTVL.

V gene TRBV30 combines with J gene TRBJ2-3, with 10 bases identical to TRBD2. V was clipped by 3 bases and J by 6 bases; unmatched bases: 3. Germline V lookup: CDR1 GTSNPN, CDR2 SVGIG (reference sequence). This CDR3 has 13 amino acids. The CDR3: CAWRASGSDTQYF. In DNA, the CDR3 is TGTGCCTGGAGGGCTAGCGGGAGTGATACGCAGTATTTT.

The V call is TRBV5-4, the J call TRBJ1-3; TRBD1 matches at 7 bases. The germline V gene encodes CDR1 SGHNT and CDR2 YYREEE (reference sequence). This CDR3 contains 16 residues. Trimming at V came to 4 bases and at J to 4 bases, leaving 11 bases not matched to a gene. CDR3: CASSRGQGGLGNTIYF. Here the CDR3 DNA reads TGTGCCAGCAGCCGAGGGCAGGGGGGCCTCGGAAACACCATATATTTT.

The J gene is TRBJ2-5, the V gene TRBV5-6; 9 nucleotides agree with TRBD1. There are 16 residues in the CDR3. Germline-derived CDR1 and CDR2 are SGHDT and YYEEEE. V lost 4 bases, J lost 5 bases, and 12 bases stayed unmatched. The CDR3 region has the DNA TGTGCCAGCAGCCTCCCCTCCCGGACAGGGGTCGAGACCCAGTACTTC. Protein product: CASSLPSRTGVETQYF. The full variable domain, with the rest looked up from reference TRBV5-6 and TRBJ2-5, is DAGVTQSPTHLIKTRGQQVTLRCSPKSGHDTVSWYQQALGQGPQFIFQYYEEEERQRGNFPDRFSGHQFPNYSSELNVNALLLGDSALYLCASSLPSRTGVETQYFGPGTRLLVL.

The chain uses TRBV4-3 and TRBJ2-7; the D is unclear. Trimming left V 3 bases short and J 7 bases short, with 13 bases between. Germline CDR1 LGHNA, CDR2 YSLEER. This CDR3 spans 13 amino acids. The DNA of the CDR3 is TGCGCCAGCAGCCAGGCCCCTTCGCGGGAGCAGTACTTC. The encoded protein is CASSQAPSREQYF.

The chain joins TRBV6-1 to TRBJ2-7; D uncertain. The CDR3 is 11 residues long. Trimming shortened V by 5 bases and J by 3 bases, and 5 bases separated the two germline ends. The V gene's germline CDR1 is MNHNS and CDR2 SASEGT. CDR3 DNA: TGTGCCAGCAGTCCCTTCTACGAGCAGTACTTC. It specifies CASSPFYEQYF.

The chain links TRBV19 to TRBJ1-5; 8 bases match TRBD1. J was trimmed by 5 bases and V by 1 base; bases with no gene match: 4. CDR3 length: 15 residues. CDR1 and CDR2 from the germline V gene are LNHDA and SQIVND (reference sequence). CDR3 nucleotide sequence: TGTGCCAGTAGTATAGGACAGGGGTGGGATCAGCCCCAGCATTTT. Translating it yields CASSIGQGWDQPQHF. Drawing the rest from reference TRBV19 and TRBJ1-5, the complete variable domain is DGGITQSPKYLFRKEGQNVTLSCEQNLNHDAMYWYRQDPGQGLRLIYYSQIVNDFQKGDIAEGYSVSREKKESFPLTVTSAQKNPTAFYLCASSIGQGWDQPQHFGDGTRLSIL.

This sequence joins TRBV5-1 and TRBJ1-2, with D unresolved. The CDR3 runs 12 residues. Germline assignment: CDR1 SGHRS and CDR2 YFSETQ. The germline V and J ends were trimmed by 4 bases and 8 bases, with 12 bases remaining between them. This CDR3 reads CASSGELEGYTF. The CDR3 DNA reads TGCGCCAGCAGCGGAGAGCTGGAGGGCTACACCTTC.

The V and J genes are TRBV24-1 and TRBJ2-1, with D perhaps matching TRBD1 (6 bases). This CDR3 has 15 amino acids. Trimming left V 3 bases short and J 6 bases short, with 14 bases between. Germline CDR1 is KGHDR and CDR2 is SFDVKD. As DNA, the CDR3 is TGTGCCACCAGTGATCCTCCCCGAGGGGGCAATGAGCAGTTCTTC. It translates to CATSDPPRGGNEQFF.